This TCR beta chain was sequenced during a study of blood T cell repertoires in COVID-19. Overall study context: Italy, Spain and the United States were the sources of the convalescent and acute COVID-19 samples. T cells, B-cell-depleted T cells, or PBMCs supplied cDNA or gDNA.

Participants, about 18 to 90 years old, spanned fewer than 25 US areas. Recovered status applied to Cohort 3 donors who had two consecutive negative PCRs. It also applied to those with clearance or with symptom resolution. TCRdb's table, derived via immunoSEQ multiplex PCR, lists solely in-frame clones and lacks some. The table has 250,000 to 350,000 clones, over 75% seen once; the top ten hold 8.5% to 12%. Germline V gene data show CDR1 as SGHRS and CDR2 as YFSETQ. V lost 0 bases and J lost 2, with 12 bases in between. The CDR3 consists of 16 residues. This receptor was identified in a woman younger than 35 who had recovered from COVID-19. The sample was PBMCs or T cells enriched from blood (not recorded which). The V gene is TRBV5-1, the J gene TRBJ2-1; possibly TRBD1 for D (6 bases). DNA for the CDR3: TGCGCCAGCAGCTTGGAGGCAGGGGAACCCTACAATGAGCAGTTCTTC. This gives the protein CASSLEAGEPYNEQFF. Based on the CDR3 plus reference TRBV5-1 and TRBJ2-1, the full variable domain is KAGVTQTPRYLIKTRGQQVTLSCSPISGHRSVSWYQQTPGQGLQFLFEYFSETQRNKGNFPGRFSGRQFSNSRSEMNVSTLELGDSALYLCASSLEAGEPYNEQFFGPGTRLTVL.